This is a list of T cell receptor beta chains from one sample in a study of blood T cell repertoires in COVID-19. The method was immunoSEQ multiplex PCR; TCRdb's version includes in-frame clones alone and lacks a portion of them. The sample carries about 270,000 clones, 75% to 90% recorded once. The source material was peripheral blood. These receptors were taken from a man in his forties or fifties with acute or convalescent COVID-19. Both conserved end residues are part of each CDR3. D genes are given only for firm matches. For some rows the clone size is stated as once, few or many, or as a class when expanded; others skip it.

.	TRBJ1-2	TRBV5-1	.	TGCGCCAGCAGCTGGACAGAGACCCATGGCTACACCTTC	CASSWTETHGYTF
.	TRBJ1-1	TRBV6-4	TRBD1	TGTGCCAGCAGCGGGACAGCGATGAACACTGAAGCTTTCTTT	CASSGTAMNTEAFF
.	TRBJ2-3	TRBV24-1	TRBD1	TGTGCCACCAGTGACTTCGGACAGGGCACAGATACGCAGTATTTT	CATSDFGQGTDTQYF
once	TRBJ2-7	TRBV19	TRBD1	TGTGCCAGTAGTATAGCCCCCGGGACAGCCTCCTACGAGCAGTACTTC	CASSIAPGTASYEQYF
.	TRBJ2-7	TRBV13	TRBD2	TGTGCCAGCAGAAAGACTAGCGGGGAAAACCGGGGCGAGCAGTACTTC	CASRKTSGENRGEQYF
.	TRBJ2-1	TRBV6-6	.	TGTGCCAGCAGGAAGGAGGGTGAGCAGTTCTTC	CASRKEGEQFF
.	TRBJ2-5	TRBV5-4	.	TGTGCCAGCAGCTTGAAGAGCGGGGAGACCCAGTACTTC	CASSLKSGETQYF
.	TRBJ2-7	TRBV6-1	TRBD1	TGTGCCAGCAGTGACGACAGGGTTCGGGACGAGCAGTACTTC	CASSDDRVRDEQYF
once	TRBJ1-6	TRBV30	TRBD1	TGTGCCTGGAAAGATGACAGGGAAGATAATTCACCCCTCCACTTT	CAWKDDREDNSPLHF
.	TRBJ1-5	TRBV5-5	.	TGTGCCAGCAGCCTCACAGGTCGCGCATCCATAAATCAGCCCCAGCATTTT	CASSLTGRASINQPQHF
.	TRBJ2-3	TRBV19	.	TGTGCCAGTAGTATATCGGCCGGCGGGTATTTT	CASSISAGGYF
once	TRBJ2-3	TRBV19	TRBD2	TGTGCCAGTAGTAGTCTTAGCGGGGGGGCTGCAGATACGCAGTATTTT	CASSSLSGGAADTQYF
once	TRBJ1-5	TRBV6-5	.	TGTGCCAGCAGAAGCGGGTACAATCAGCCCCAGCATTTT	CASRSGYNQPQHF
.	TRBJ2-7	TRBV2	TRBD1	TGTGCCAGCATCGGGGGACAGGGAAATTACGAGCAGTACTTC	CASIGGQGNYEQYF
.	TRBJ1-6	TRBV14	.	TGTGCCAGCAGCCAAGTTGGCAGGTTAGTGTCACCCCTCCACTTT	CASSQVGRLVSPLHF
.	TRBJ1-6	TRBV2	.	TGTGCCAGCAGTCCATATAATTCACCCCTCCACTTT	CASSPYNSPLHF